A selection of T cell receptor beta chains follows, all from one sample in a study of cytomegalovirus exposure and HLA in healthy donors. The table came from immunoSEQ multiplex PCR; TCRdb's copy has only in-frame clones and leaves some out. The table has around 62,000 clones, less than 80% seen once. The sequenced sample was PBMCs. The receptors here all came from a man in his fifties or sixties in good health and CMV-seropositive. Each CDR3 is given with its conserved first and last residue. A D gene is named only where the DNA matches it firmly. Clone sizes are given selectively: once, few, many, or a class where the clone is expanded.

.	.	TRBV27	TRBJ1-1	TGTGCCAGCAGTTTAGGGGGGAGAACTGAAGCTTTCTTT	CASSLGGRTEAFF
.	.	TRBV7-9	TRBJ2-1	TGTGCCAGTGGACTCCCCGTAGTGAATGAGCAGTTCTTC	CASGLPVVNEQFF
medium-sized	.	TRBV5-1	TRBJ2-3	TGCGCCAGCAGCTTGTATGCGGCTAGCCAGGGGGGTACAGATACGCAGTATTTT	CASSLYAASQGGTDTQYF
few	.	TRBV10-3	TRBJ1-1	TGTGCCATCAGTGAGTCCGGGGGCACTGAAGCTTTCTTT	CAISESGGTEAFF
.	.	TRBV2	TRBJ1-6	TGTGCCACCCAAAGCGCAGGGTTCAATTCACCCCTCCACTTT	CATQSAGFNSPLHF
.	.	TRBV7-9	TRBJ1-4	TGTGCCGGACAGACAACAACTAATGAAAAACTGTTTTTT	CAGQTTTNEKLFF
.	TRBD2	TRBV5-4	TRBJ2-1	TGTGCCAGCAGCTTTAGCGGGTCGGGATACAATGAGCAGTTCTTC	CASSFSGSGYNEQFF
.	TRBD2	TRBV27	TRBJ2-1	TGTGCCAGCAGTTTCGAAAGCGGGGCTAACAATGAGCAGTTCTTC	CASSFESGANNEQFF
once	TRBD2	TRBV11-3	TRBJ2-2	TGTGCCAGCAGCTTATTCGAACTAGCGTCTGCCGGGGAGCTGTTTTTT	CASSLFELASAGELFF
once	TRBD2	TRBV2	TRBJ2-1	TGTGCCAGCGGAACAAGCGGGGCCTCTTTCGGCAATGAGCAGTTCTTC	CASGTSGASFGNEQFF
.	TRBD2	TRBV6-1	TRBJ2-5	TGTGCCAGCAGTGAAGTGGGTAGCGGGTACGCCCAGTACTTC	CASSEVGSGYAQYF
.	TRBD1	TRBV5-1	TRBJ2-1	TGCGCCAGCAGGGCCTCGGGACAGGGGGTTAGTGAGCAGTTCTTC	CASRASGQGVSEQFF
.	TRBD1	TRBV2	TRBJ2-5	TGTGCCACTTTGACAGGGAGTTTCCAAGAGACCCAGTACTTC	CATLTGSFQETQYF
.	.	TRBV5-1	TRBJ1-2	TGCGCCAGCAGCTTGGACGGACAGAGGAACTATGGCTACACCTTC	CASSLDGQRNYGYTF
.	.	TRBV11-2	TRBJ1-2	TGTGCCAGCAGCGACTGGACAGAGCCTAACTATGGCTACACCTTC	CASSDWTEPNYGYTF
few	.	TRBV6-6	TRBJ2-5	TGTGCCAGCAGTTACTCGGGGGGAGAGACCCAGTACTTC	CASSYSGGETQYF
few	.	TRBV29-1	TRBJ1-2	TGCAGCGTTGCCTCACGATTAGCTAACTATGGCTACACCTTC	CSVASRLANYGYTF
.	TRBD1	TRBV5-1	TRBJ1-4	TGCGCCAGCAGCTTGTCGACAGGGGGCGAGTCCAATGAAAAACTGTTTTTT	CASSLSTGGESNEKLFF
.	TRBD2	TRBV7-9	TRBJ2-3	TGTGCCAGCACCTCCGGGACTAGCAGCGCAGATACGCAGTATTTT	CASTSGTSSADTQYF
.	.	TRBV28	TRBJ1-2	TGTGCCAGCAGTTCCAGTCAGGGGATAGGAGGCTACACCTTC	CASSSSQGIGGYTF
.	.	TRBV2	TRBJ1-5	TGTGCCAGCAGCGGTTCTCATAGCAATCAGCCCCAGCATTTT	CASSGSHSNQPQHF
.	.	TRBV7-9	TRBJ1-2	TGTTCCAGCAGCTTCGATAACGGGGGGACTAACTATGGCTACACCTTC	CSSSFDNGGTNYGYTF
.	.	TRBV6-5	TRBJ1-4	TGTGCCAGCAGACAAAGGGGGAACGAAAAACTGTTTTTT	CASRQRGNEKLFF
.	TRBD1	TRBV11-2	TRBJ2-1	TGTGCCAGCAGCTTAGACAGGGGGACCTACAATGAGCAGTTCTTC	CASSLDRGTYNEQFF
few	TRBD1	TRBV6-1	TRBJ1-6	TGTGCCCTCGGGGTAGGACAGGAGTATAATTCACCCCTCCACTTT	CALGVGQEYNSPLHF
.	TRBD1	TRBV19	TRBJ1-5	TGTGCCAGTAGTCCTCAACAGGGGACGCAGCCCCAGCATTTT	CASSPQQGTQPQHF
.	.	TRBV5-6	TRBJ2-5	TGTGCCAGCATCACCGTGAGGGGGACGTCGGGTCAGACCCAGTACTTC	CASITVRGTSGQTQYF
.	TRBD1	TRBV2	TRBJ2-3	TGTGCCAGCCGAAGACAGGGTCGGACAGATACGCAGTATTTT	CASRRQGRTDTQYF
.	TRBD1	TRBV5-1	TRBJ2-5	TGCGCCAGCCGATTGCCTACAGGGGTAGGGGAGACCCAGTACTTC	CASRLPTGVGETQYF
.	TRBD2	TRBV11-1	TRBJ2-1	TGTGCCACCACAAATAGCGGGAATAACTCCTACAATGAGCAGTTCTTC	CATTNSGNNSYNEQFF
.	.	TRBV27	TRBJ2-7	TGTGCCAGCAGTTCTACACGGAGGGAGCAGTACTTC	CASSSTRREQYF
.	TRBD1	TRBV18	TRBJ1-3	TGTGCCAGCTCACCTGGACAGGGGGGAACTGGAAACACCATATATTTT	CASSPGQGGTGNTIYF
.	TRBD2	TRBV15	TRBJ2-1	TGTGCCACCAGTTCAGTCGCGGGGGAGGGGAATGAGCAGTTCTTC	CATSSVAGEGNEQFF
once	TRBD1	TRBV7-9	TRBJ2-2	TGTGCCAGCAGCCGAGTCCGGGACAGGGGACCTTTATTCGGGGAGCTGTTTTTT	CASSRVRDRGPLFGELFF
.	.	TRBV23-1	TRBJ2-7	TGCGCCAGCAGTCAATCAGGACATAAGAACTCCTACGAGCAGTACTTC	CASSQSGHKNSYEQYF
.	TRBD1	TRBV6-7	TRBJ1-1	TGTGCCAGCAGTTACCCCGACAGGGAAGATCGGAGCACTGAAGCTTTCTTT	CASSYPDREDRSTEAFF
.	TRBD1	TRBV27	TRBJ2-1	TGTGCCAGCTGGGACAGGGGCAATGAGCAGTTCTTC	CASWDRGNEQFF
.	.	TRBV7-9	TRBJ2-7	TGTGCCAGCAGCTTAGTGGTTGGCCCTTCCTACGAGCAGTACTTC	CASSLVVGPSYEQYF
few	.	TRBV25-1	TRBJ2-2	TGTGCCAGCAGTGCCAACAGCGGGGAGCTGTTTTTT	CASSANSGELFF
.	.	TRBV4-1	TRBJ2-1	TGCGCCAGCAGCCAGGTAGCGGATGAGCAGTTCTTC	CASSQVADEQFF
.	.	TRBV5-1	TRBJ1-5	TGCGCCAGCAGCCCCGGACTGACCCATCAGCCCCAGCATTTT	CASSPGLTHQPQHF
.	TRBD2	TRBV6-6	TRBJ2-1	TGTGCCAGCCTTCGCGGGGGATCCCACAATGAGCAGTTCTTC	CASLRGGSHNEQFF
.	.	TRBV6-6	TRBJ2-7	TGTGCCAGCAGTTACTCGACGCAGGGCTACGAGCAGTACTTC	CASSYSTQGYEQYF
.	.	TRBV6-1	TRBJ2-7	TGTGCCAGCAGGGGTACAGCCGCCTACGAGCAGTACTTC	CASRGTAAYEQYF
few	TRBD2	TRBV11-3	TRBJ2-5	TGTGCCAGCAGCTTCGCGGGAGCTTTAAAGACCCAGTACTTC	CASSFAGALKTQYF
.	TRBD1	TRBV6-5	TRBJ2-3	TGTGCCAGCAAGACAGGGTTGAGTGGCACAGATACGCAGTATTTT	CASKTGLSGTDTQYF
.	.	TRBV28	TRBJ2-5	TGTGCCAGCAGCGCCAGGGGGGTAGAGACCCAGTACTTC	CASSARGVETQYF
.	TRBD2	TRBV9	TRBJ2-1	TGTGCCAGCAGCGTACAAGCGGGGGCCGTCAATGAGCAGTTCTTC	CASSVQAGAVNEQFF
.	.	TRBV7-6	TRBJ1-2	TGTGCCAGCAGCTTACCGGAGGGGTATGGCTACACCTTC	CASSLPEGYGYTF
.	TRBD1	TRBV9	TRBJ2-5	TGTGCCAGCAGCTATCTCGGACAGGGCCAAGAGACCCAGTACTTC	CASSYLGQGQETQYF
.	.	TRBV6-4	TRBJ1-1	TGTGCCAGCAGTGCTAAACAGGGCACTGAAGCTTTCTTT	CASSAKQGTEAFF